The 17 T cell receptor beta chains below all came from one sample that was sequenced in a study of liver allograft versus peripheral blood T cells. Across the study: Transplanted livers held T cell receptor repertoires, and these were compared with repertoires in recipients' peripheral blood.

TCRdb used MiXCR to reprocess the reads, holding one entry per CDR3 protein. The sample includes some 3,500 distinct CDR3 sequences, about 15% seen only once; the top ten take approximately 3.9%. These receptors came from a human patient who had a liver transplant. Some T cells may possibly be graft donor cells.

This clonotype was recorded a few times. The junction shows a germline mismatch at one end, possibly a read error. This rearrangement joins TRBV20-1 to TRBJ2-7; tentatively, D is TRBD2 (7 bases). CDR3 length: 16 amino acids. Germline CDR1 is DFQATT and CDR2 is SNEGSKA (reference sequence). In DNA, the CDR3 is TGCAGTGCTAGTGATTTACTAGGGGGGGTATCCTCCGAGCAGTACTTC. It translates to CSASDLLGGVSSEQYF.

In regard to this clonotype: A much larger clone lies a single base off, so this may be a read error. The CDR3 end shows no conserved phenylalanine or tryptophan, and so a read error is likely. The rearrangement joins TRBV6-5 to TRBJ2-2; the match to TRBD2 covers 8 bases. CDR3 length: 16 residues. V lost 2 bases and J lost 7; bases outside the gene matches: 9. Germline lookup yields CDR1 MNHEY and CDR2 SVGAGI. The CDR3 loop reads CASSYESGGFIGELFI. The CDR3 nucleotides read TGTGCCAGCAGTTACGAAAGCGGGGGTTTTATCGGGGAGCTGTTTATT.

In its sample, this clonotype was seen many times. The rearrangement uses TRBV6-2 or TRBV6-3 and TRBJ2-3; TRBD2 agrees at 12 bases. This CDR3 is built from 17 residues. Germline assignment: CDR1 MNHEY and CDR2 SVGEGT. Trimming removed 5 bases from V and 0 bases from J; junction bases left unmatched: 6. CDR3 sequence reads: CASSRWTSGTSTDTQYF. The DNA for the CDR3 is TGTGCCAGCAGTCGCTGGACTAGCGGGACTAGCACAGATACGCAGTATTTT.

This clonotype is medium-sized by share. The V and J genes are TRBV27 and TRBJ1-5, with TRBD1 matching 11 bases. Germline loops: CDR1 MNHEY, CDR2 SMNVEV (reference sequence). The CDR3 sequence is 18 residues long. The trim removed 6 bases at V and 0 bases at J, leaving 10 bases unmatched. This CDR3 is CASSHRDRGMDSNQPQHF. CDR3 bases: TGTGCCAGCAGCCACCGGGACAGGGGGATGGATAGCAATCAGCCCCAGCATTTT.

This clonotype was counted between two and nine times. The chain joins TRBV9 to TRBJ2-3, with 12 bases lining up with TRBD2. Losses at the gene ends were 3 bases for V and 6 bases for J; bases not matched to a gene: 8. This CDR3 region has 16 residues. The germline gives CDR1 SGDLS, CDR2 YYNGEE. CDR3 in amino acids: CASSETSGGYLDTQYF. CDR3 nucleotide sequence: TGTGCCAGCAGCGAGACTAGCGGGGGTTATCTGGATACGCAGTATTTT.

In this sample, this clonotype is medium-sized. The V and J genes are TRBV20-1 and TRBJ2-1; no reliable D call. V dropped 6 bases and J dropped 5 bases, with 14 bases sitting between them. CDR3 length: 13 residues. Germline assignment: CDR1 DFQATT and CDR2 SNEGSKA (reference sequence). Written as DNA, the CDR3 is TGCAGTGCCGAGCCCAGTTCTCACAATGAGCAGTTCTTC. This sequence encodes CSAEPSSHNEQFF.

This clonotype ranks as medium-sized. The rearrangement uses TRBV7-9 and TRBJ1-6; no clear D. CDR3 length equals 14 residues. The V gene's germline CDR1 is SEHNR and CDR2 FQNEAQ (reference sequence). The V and J ends lost 8 bases and 6 bases respectively, with 14 bases between them. CDR3 nucleotides: TGTGCCAGCTTGCCTTCGAGGGCTAATTCACCCCTCCACTTT. Residues: CASLPSRANSPLHF.

This clonotype counts as medium-sized (0.01 to 0.1%). This rearrangement joins TRBV18 to TRBJ1-5, with TRBD1 matching over 9 bases. Unmatched junction bases numbered 3, after V lost 3 bases and J lost 0 bases. The CDR3 totals 16 residues. Germline V gives CDR1 KGHSH, CDR2 LQKENI. CDR3 nucleotides: TGTGCCAGCTCACCCGGGGGACAGGGTAGCAATCAGCCCCAGCATTTT. This translates into CASSPGGQGSNQPQHF.

By frequency in the sample, this clonotype is large (0.1 to 1%). The rearrangement joins TRBV6-5 to TRBJ1-6, with D unclear. The CDR3 is made up of 14 amino acids. The V gene's germline CDR1 is MNHEY and CDR2 SVGAGI. Deletions cut 6 bases from V and 9 bases from J, with 15 bases between. In DNA form, the CDR3 reads TGTGCCAGCAGCTTCAGCGATCGGGTTTCACCCCTCCACTTT. This sequence encodes CASSFSDRVSPLHF.

The chain combines TRBV14 with TRBJ2-7, with 10 bases identical to TRBD1. Germline V CDR1 and CDR2: SGHDN, FVKESK. CDR3 size: 15 residues. J gave up 3 bases and V 4 bases, and 6 bases lay outside the gene matches. The CDR3 loop reads CASSPARDRGYEQYF. Written as DNA, the CDR3 is TGTGCCAGCAGCCCTGCCCGGGACAGGGGCTACGAGCAGTACTTC. Using reference TRBV14 and TRBJ2-7 for the parts outside the CDR3, the full variable domain is EAGVTQFPSHSVIEKGQTVTLRCDPISGHDNLYWYRRVMGKEIKFLLHFVKESKQDESGMPNNRFLAERTGGTYSTLKVQPAELEDSGVYFCASSPARDRGYEQYFGPGTRLTVT.

In its sample, this clonotype is medium-sized. The chain uses TRBV27 and TRBJ2-3; 7 nucleotides align to TRBD2. Germline values: CDR1 MNHEY, CDR2 SMNVEV (reference sequence). Trimming removed 0 bases from V and 0 bases from J; junction bases left unmatched: 15. The CDR3 has 20 amino acids. The CDR3 sequence: CASSLSSRWDGRISTDTQYF. In DNA, the CDR3 is TGTGCCAGCAGTTTATCCAGCCGGTGGGACGGGAGGATTAGCACAGATACGCAGTATTTT.

This clonotype qualifies as medium-sized (0.01 to 0.1%). This chain joins TRBV19 and TRBJ2-2; 8 bases are a match to TRBD2. The V and J ends lost 11 bases and 5 bases, in that order; junction bases with no gene match: 7. CDR1 is LNHDA and CDR2 is SQIVND in the germline V gene (reference sequence). There are 13 residues in the CDR3. The CDR3 region is CAGRRGATGELFF. CDR3 DNA sequence: TGTGCCGGAAGGCGGGGGGCTACCGGGGAGCTGTTTTTT.

In this sample, this clonotype turned up once. This sequence joins TRBV10-1 and TRBJ1-1; no clear D gene. Germline V CDR1 and CDR2: WNHNN, SYGVQD (reference sequence). The CDR3 is 17 residues long. V was trimmed by 2 bases and J by 3 bases, leaving 19 bases between them. The CDR3 bases are TGCGCCAGCAGTGAGGGTCCGGGGAGAGGGAGGGACACTGAAGCTTTCTTT. Residues: CASSEGPGRGRDTEAFF.

This chain connects TRBV6-5 to TRBJ2-7, with 8 positions matching TRBD1. Germline CDR1 is MNHEY and CDR2 is SVGAGI. CDR3 length: 13 amino acids. Trimming at V came to 5 bases and at J to 6 bases, leaving 6 bases not matched to a gene. CDR3 protein: CASSTTGGAEQYF. Here the CDR3 DNA reads TGTGCCAGCAGTACTACAGGGGGAGCCGAGCAGTACTTC.

This clonotype is categorized as medium-sized. CDR3 region: CASAGQGGYGYTF. The CDR3 nucleotides read TGTGCCAGCGCTGGGCAGGGTGGCTATGGCTACACCTTC. The rearrangement links TRBV27 to TRBJ1-2, with a weak D call TRBD1 (5 bases). The CDR3 has 13 amino acids. Per the germline V gene, CDR1 is MNHEY and CDR2 is SMNVEV (reference sequence). V was trimmed by 8 bases and J by 4 bases, leaving 14 bases between them.

Judged by abundance, this clonotype is medium-sized. V and J are TRBV28 and TRBJ1-2; the match to TRBD1 covers 7 bases. Germline trimming cut 4 bases from V and 8 bases from J; bases unmatched to any gene: 13. Germline CDR1 MDHEN, CDR2 SYDVKM. This CDR3 is 15 amino acids long. CDR3 region: CASSYFRDSPVGYTF. The DNA of the CDR3 is TGTGCCAGCAGTTATTTCAGGGACAGTCCGGTGGGCTACACCTTC.

This clonotype is medium-sized by share. The chain combines TRBV19 with TRBJ2-3; TRBD2 matches at 7 bases. Germline CDR1 and CDR2: LNHDA and SQIVND (reference sequence). V dropped 3 bases and J dropped 6; count of bases not matched to a gene: 6. The CDR3 has 14 residues. CDR3 nucleotides: TGTGCCAGTAGTATCGGGAGGACCGGGGATACGCAGTATTTT. Amino acids: CASSIGRTGDTQYF.